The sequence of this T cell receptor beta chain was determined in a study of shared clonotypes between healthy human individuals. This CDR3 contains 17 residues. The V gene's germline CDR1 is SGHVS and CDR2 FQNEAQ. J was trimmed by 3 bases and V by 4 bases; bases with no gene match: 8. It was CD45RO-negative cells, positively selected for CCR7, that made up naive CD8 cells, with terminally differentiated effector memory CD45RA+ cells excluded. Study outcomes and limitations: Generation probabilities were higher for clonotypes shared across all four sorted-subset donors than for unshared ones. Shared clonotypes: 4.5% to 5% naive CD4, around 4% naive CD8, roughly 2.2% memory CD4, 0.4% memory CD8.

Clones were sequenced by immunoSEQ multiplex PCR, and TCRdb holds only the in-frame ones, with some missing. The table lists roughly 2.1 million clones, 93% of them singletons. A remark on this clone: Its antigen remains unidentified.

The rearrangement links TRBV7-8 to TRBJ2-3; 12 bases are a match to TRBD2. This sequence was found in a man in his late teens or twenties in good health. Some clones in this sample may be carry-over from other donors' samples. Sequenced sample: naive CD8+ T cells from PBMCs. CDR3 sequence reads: CASSWTRLAGETDTQYF. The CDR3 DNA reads TGTGCCAGCAGCTGGACCCGACTAGCGGGAGAGACAGATACGCAGTATTTT.